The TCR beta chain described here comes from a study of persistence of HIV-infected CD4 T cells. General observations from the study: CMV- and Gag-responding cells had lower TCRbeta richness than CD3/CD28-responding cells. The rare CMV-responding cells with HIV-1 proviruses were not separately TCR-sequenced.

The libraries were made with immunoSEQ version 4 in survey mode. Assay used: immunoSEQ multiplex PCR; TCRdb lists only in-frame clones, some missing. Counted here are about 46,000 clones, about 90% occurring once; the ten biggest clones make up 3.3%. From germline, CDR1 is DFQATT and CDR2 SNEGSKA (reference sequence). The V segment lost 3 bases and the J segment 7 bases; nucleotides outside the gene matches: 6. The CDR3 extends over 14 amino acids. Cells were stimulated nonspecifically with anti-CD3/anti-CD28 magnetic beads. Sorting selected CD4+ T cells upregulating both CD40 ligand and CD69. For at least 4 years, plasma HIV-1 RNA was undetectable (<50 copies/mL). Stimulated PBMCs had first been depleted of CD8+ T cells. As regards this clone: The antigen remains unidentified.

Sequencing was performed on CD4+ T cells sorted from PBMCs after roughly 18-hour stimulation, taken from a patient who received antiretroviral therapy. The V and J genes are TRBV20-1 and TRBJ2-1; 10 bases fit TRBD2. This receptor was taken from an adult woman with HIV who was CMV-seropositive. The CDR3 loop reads CSASPSGRGNEQFF. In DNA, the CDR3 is TGCAGTGCTAGTCCCAGCGGGAGGGGGAATGAGCAGTTCTTC.